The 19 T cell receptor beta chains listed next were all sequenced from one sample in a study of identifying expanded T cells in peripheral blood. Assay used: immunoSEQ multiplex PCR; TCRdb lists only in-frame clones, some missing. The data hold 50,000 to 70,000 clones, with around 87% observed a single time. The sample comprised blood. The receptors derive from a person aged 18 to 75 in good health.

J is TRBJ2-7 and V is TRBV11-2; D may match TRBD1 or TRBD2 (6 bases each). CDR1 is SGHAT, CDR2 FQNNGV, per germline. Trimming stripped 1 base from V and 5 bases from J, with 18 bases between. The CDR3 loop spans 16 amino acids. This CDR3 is CASSLGPGRGDNEQYF. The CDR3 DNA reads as TGTGCCAGCAGCTTAGGTCCGGGAAGGGGGGACAACGAGCAGTACTTC.

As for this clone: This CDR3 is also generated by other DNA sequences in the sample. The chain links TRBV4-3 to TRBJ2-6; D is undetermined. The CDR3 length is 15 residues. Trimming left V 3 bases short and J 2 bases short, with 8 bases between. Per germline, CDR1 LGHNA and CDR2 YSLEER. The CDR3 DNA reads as TGCGCCAGCAGCCAGGACGCGGCTGGGGCCAACGTCCTGACTTTC. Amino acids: CASSQDAAGANVLTF.

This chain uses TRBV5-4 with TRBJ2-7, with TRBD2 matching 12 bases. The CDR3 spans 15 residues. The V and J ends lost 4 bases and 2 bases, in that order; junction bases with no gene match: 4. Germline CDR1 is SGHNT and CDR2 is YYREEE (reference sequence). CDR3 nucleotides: TGTGCCAGCAGCCCCCTAGCGGGAGGGCCCTACGAGCAGTACTTC. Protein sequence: CASSPLAGGPYEQYF.

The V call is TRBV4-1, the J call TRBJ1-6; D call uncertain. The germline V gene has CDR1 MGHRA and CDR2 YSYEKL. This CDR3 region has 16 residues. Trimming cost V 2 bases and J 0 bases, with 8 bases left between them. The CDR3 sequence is CASSQPRSSYNSPLHF. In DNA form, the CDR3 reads TGCGCCAGCAGCCAACCAAGGAGCTCCTATAATTCACCCCTCCACTTT.

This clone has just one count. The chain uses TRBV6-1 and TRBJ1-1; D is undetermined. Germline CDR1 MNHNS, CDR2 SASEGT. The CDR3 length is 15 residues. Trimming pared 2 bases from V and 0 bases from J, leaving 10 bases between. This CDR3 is CASSEMLHLNTEAFF. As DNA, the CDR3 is TGTGCCAGCAGTGAAATGTTACACCTGAACACTGAAGCTTTCTTT.

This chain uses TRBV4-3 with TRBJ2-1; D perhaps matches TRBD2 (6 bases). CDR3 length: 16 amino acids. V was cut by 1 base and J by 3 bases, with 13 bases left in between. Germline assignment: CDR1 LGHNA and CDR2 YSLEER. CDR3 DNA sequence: TGCGCCAGCAGCCAAGGGGGCGGGAAGGACTACAATGAGCAGTTCTTC. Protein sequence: CASSQGGGKDYNEQFF.

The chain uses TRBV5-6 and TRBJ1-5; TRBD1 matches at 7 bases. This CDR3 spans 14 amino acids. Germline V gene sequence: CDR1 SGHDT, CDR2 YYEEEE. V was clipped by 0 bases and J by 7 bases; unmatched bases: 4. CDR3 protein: CASSLGQGDQPQHF. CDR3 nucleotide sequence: TGTGCCAGCAGCTTGGGACAGGGAGACCAGCCCCAGCATTTT.

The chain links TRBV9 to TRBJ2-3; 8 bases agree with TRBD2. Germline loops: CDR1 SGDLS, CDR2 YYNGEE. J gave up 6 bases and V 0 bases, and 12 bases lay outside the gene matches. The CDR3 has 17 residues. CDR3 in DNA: TGTGCCAGCAGCGTAGACCCCCCGGGACTAGTGAGGGATACGCAGTATTTT. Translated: CASSVDPPGLVRDTQYF.

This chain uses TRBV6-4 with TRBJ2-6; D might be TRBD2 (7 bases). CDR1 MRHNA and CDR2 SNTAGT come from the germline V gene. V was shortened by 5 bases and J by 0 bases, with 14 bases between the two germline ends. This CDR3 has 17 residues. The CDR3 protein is CASSPGGGGSGANVLTF. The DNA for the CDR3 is TGTGCCAGCAGTCCGGGGGGCGGAGGCTCTGGGGCCAACGTCCTGACTTTC.

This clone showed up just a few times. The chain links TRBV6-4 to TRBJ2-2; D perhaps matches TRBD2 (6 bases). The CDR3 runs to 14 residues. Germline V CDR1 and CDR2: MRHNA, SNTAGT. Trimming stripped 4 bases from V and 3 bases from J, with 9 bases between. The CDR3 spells CASSGDSHTGELFF. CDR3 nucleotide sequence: TGTGCCAGCAGTGGGGACTCCCACACCGGGGAGCTGTTTTTT.

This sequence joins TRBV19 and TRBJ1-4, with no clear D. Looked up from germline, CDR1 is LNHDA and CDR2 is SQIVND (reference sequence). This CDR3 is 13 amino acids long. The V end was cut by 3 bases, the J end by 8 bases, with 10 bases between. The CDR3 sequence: CASSITVLEKLFF. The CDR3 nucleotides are TGTGCCAGTAGTATTACAGTTTTGGAAAAACTGTTTTTT.

The CDR3 bases are TGTGCCTGGAGTGTATCCAACACAGATACGCAGTATTTT. This codes for CAWSVSNTDTQYF. The chain uses TRBV30 and TRBJ2-3; D remains ambiguous. Trimming left V 0 bases short and J 2 bases short, with 6 bases between. Germline V gives CDR1 GTSNPN, CDR2 SVGIG (reference sequence). This CDR3 has 13 residues.

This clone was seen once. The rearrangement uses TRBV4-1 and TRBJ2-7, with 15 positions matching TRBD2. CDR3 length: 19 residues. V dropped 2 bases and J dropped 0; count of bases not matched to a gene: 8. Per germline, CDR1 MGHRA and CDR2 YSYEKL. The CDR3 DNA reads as TGCGCCAGCAGCCAACGCCAAGGACTAGCGGGAGGGCCCTCCTACGAGCAGTACTTC. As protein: CASSQRQGLAGGPSYEQYF.

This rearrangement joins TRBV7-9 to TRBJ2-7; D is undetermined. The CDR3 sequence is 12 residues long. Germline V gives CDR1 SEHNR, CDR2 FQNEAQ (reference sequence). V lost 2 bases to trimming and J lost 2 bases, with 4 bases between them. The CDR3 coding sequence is TGTGCCAGCAGCTTAAGTGCCTACGAGCAGTACTTC. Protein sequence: CASSLSAYEQYF. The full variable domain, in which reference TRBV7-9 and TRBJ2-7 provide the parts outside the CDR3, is DTGVSQNPRHKITKRGQNVTFRCDPISEHNRLYWYRQTLGQGPEFLTYFQNEAQLEKSRLLSDRFSAERPKGSFSTLEIQRTEQGDSAMYLCASSLSAYEQYFGPGTRLTVT.

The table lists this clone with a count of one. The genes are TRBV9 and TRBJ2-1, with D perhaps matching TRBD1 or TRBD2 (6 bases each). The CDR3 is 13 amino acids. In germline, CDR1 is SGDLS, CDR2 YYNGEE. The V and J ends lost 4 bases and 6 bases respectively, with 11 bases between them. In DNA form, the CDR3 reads TGTGCCAGCAGCCCTCGGGGGCTCAATGAGCAGTTCTTC. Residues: CASSPRGLNEQFF. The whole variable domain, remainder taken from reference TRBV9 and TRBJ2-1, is DSGVTQTPKHLITATGQRVTLRCSPRSGDLSVYWYQQSLDQGLQFLIQYYNGEERAKGNILERFSAQQFPDLHSELNLSSLELGDSALYFCASSPRGLNEQFFGPGTRLTVL.

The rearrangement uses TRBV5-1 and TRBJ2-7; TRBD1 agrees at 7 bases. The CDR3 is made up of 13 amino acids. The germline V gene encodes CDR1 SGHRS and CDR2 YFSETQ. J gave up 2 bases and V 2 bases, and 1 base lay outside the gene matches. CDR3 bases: TGCGCCAGCAGCTTCGGGACAGCCTACGAGCAGTACTTC. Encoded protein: CASSFGTAYEQYF.

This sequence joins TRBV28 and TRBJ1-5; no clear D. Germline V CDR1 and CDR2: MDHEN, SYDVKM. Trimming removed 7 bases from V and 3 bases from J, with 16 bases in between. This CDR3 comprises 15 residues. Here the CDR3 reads CASTSGGLFNQPQHF. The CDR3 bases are TGTGCCAGCACCTCCGGAGGGTTGTTCAATCAGCCCCAGCATTTT.

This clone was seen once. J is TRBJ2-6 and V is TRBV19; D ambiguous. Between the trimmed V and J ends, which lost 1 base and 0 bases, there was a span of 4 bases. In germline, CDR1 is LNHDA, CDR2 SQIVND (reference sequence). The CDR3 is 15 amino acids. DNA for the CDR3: TGTGCCAGTAGTATAGGCTCCTCTGGGGCCAACGTCCTGACTTTC. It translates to CASSIGSSGANVLTF.

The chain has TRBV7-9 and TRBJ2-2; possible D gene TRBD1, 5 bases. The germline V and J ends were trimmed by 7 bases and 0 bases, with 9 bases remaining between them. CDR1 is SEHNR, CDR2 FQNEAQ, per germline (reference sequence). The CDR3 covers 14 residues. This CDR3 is CASTGNANTGELFF. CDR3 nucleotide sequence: TGTGCCAGCACAGGGAACGCGAACACCGGGGAGCTGTTTTTT.